The clone carrying this T cell receptor beta chain was seen a handful of times. This specimen belongs to a study of human T cells and chemical hapten exposure. This sample's time point: patch test 2, 6 weeks after DPC sensitization. Treatment meaning: therapeutic diphenylcyclopropenone sensitization with weekly scalp DPC. TCRdb passed the RACE reads through MiXCR, listing each CDR3 protein once. The sample holds approximately 110,000 distinct CDR3 sequences; about a tenth are singletons and the top ten take over 3%. V was trimmed by 4 bases and J by 2 bases, leaving 8 bases between them. Looked up from germline, CDR1 is MNHEY and CDR2 is SVGEGT. CDR3 length: 14 amino acids.

Sequencing was performed on whole blood, taken in connection with sensitization to the hapten diphenylcyclopropenone (DPC). The chain combines TRBV6-2 or TRBV6-3 with TRBJ2-2; the D gene is possibly TRBD1 (6 bases). This clonotype was sampled from a woman aged 40 to 50 with alopecia areata. Some clones in this sample may be carry-over from other donors' samples. The CDR3 loop is CASSWTDNTGELFF. The CDR3 bases are TGTGCCAGCAGTTGGACAGATAACACCGGGGAGCTGTTTTTT.